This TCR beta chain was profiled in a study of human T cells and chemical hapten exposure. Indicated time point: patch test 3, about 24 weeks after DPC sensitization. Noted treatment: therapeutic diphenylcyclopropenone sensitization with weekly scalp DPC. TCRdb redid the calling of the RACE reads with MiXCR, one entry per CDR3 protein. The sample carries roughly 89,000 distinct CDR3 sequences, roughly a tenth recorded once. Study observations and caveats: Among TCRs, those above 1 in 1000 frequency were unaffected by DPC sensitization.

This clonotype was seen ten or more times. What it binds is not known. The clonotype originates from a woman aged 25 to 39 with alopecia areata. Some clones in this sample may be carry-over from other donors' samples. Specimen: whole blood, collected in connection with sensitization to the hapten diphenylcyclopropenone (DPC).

The CDR3 is CASSYSAETHYGYTF. The DNA of the CDR3 is TGTGCCAGCAGTTACTCAGCCGAGACTCACTATGGCTACACCTTC. The genes are TRBV6-2 or TRBV6-3 and TRBJ1-2; no reliable D call. The germline gives CDR1 MNHEY, CDR2 SVGEGT. V lost 0 bases and J 3 bases, leaving 11 bases between the germline ends. This CDR3 region has 15 residues.